The 8 T cell receptor beta chains in this list originate from one sample, sequenced in a study of blood T cell repertoires in COVID-19. Sequencing used immunoSEQ multiplex PCR; TCRdb keeps in-frame clones, though not all of them. The top ten hold over 1.5% of the sample, which has around 500,000 clones, around 89% seen once. Sequencing was done on a sample of PBMCs or T cells enriched from blood (not recorded which). These receptors came from a woman aged 40 to 50 who had recovered from COVID-19.

The rearrangement uses TRBV6-5 and TRBJ1-3, with TRBD1 matching over 11 bases. V trimming: 7 bases; J trimming: 5 bases; junction bases outside the gene matches: 4. CDR1 and CDR2 from the germline V gene are MNHEY and SVGAGI. The CDR3 loop spans 14 amino acids. CDR3 bases: TGTGCCAGCACCCGGACAGGGGGCAGAAACACCATATATTTT. This encodes CASTRTGGRNTIYF.

The rearrangement joins TRBV30 to TRBJ1-3, with D perhaps TRBD1 (5 bases). Per the germline V gene, CDR1 is GTSNPN and CDR2 is SVGIG (reference sequence). The CDR3 has 13 residues. Trimming removed 8 bases at V and 0 bases at J, with 11 bases between. In nucleotides, the CDR3 is TGTGCCCGGGACGGTCTCTCTGGAAACACCATATATTTT. As protein: CARDGLSGNTIYF. The full variable domain, its missing parts supplied by reference TRBV30 and TRBJ1-3, is SQTIHQWPATLVQPVGSPLSLECTVEGTSNPNLYWYRQAAGRGLQLLFYSVGIGQISSEVPQNLSASRPQDRQFILSSKKLLLSDSGFYLCARDGLSGNTIYFGEGSWLTVV.

CDR3 protein: CASSWSGAGANVLTF. The CDR3 DNA reads as TGTGCCAGCAGTTGGTCGGGGGCTGGGGCCAACGTCCTGACTTTC. This chain links TRBV6-2 or TRBV6-3 with TRBJ2-6, with a possible D match to TRBD2 (6 bases). V gave up 4 bases and J gave up 2 bases, with 9 bases separating them. Germline CDR1 MNHEY, CDR2 SVGEGT. The CDR3 spans 15 residues.

The J gene is TRBJ2-7, the V gene TRBV7-8; possibly TRBD1 for D (5 bases). The germline V and J ends were trimmed by 2 bases and 3 bases, with 11 bases remaining between them. The CDR3 is 14 amino acids. Germline-derived CDR1 and CDR2 are SGHVS and FQNEAQ. CDR3 nucleotides: TGTGCCAGCAGCTTACGACTCGACAGCTACGAGCAGTACTTC. Residues: CASSLRLDSYEQYF. The variable domain in full, with the rest retrieved from reference TRBV7-8 and TRBJ2-7, is GAGVSQSPRYKVAKRGQDVALRCDPISGHVSLFWYQQALGQGPEFLTYFQNEAQLDKSGLPSDRFFAERPEGSVSTLKIQRTQQEDSAVYLCASSLRLDSYEQYFGPGTRLTVT.

V usage is TRBV18 and J usage is TRBJ2-2, with TRBD1 as a possible D gene (6 bases). Germline loops: CDR1 KGHSH, CDR2 LQKENI. This CDR3 is 17 amino acids long. The V gene lost 2 bases and the J gene lost 4 bases, with 17 bases spanning the gap. The CDR3 nucleotides are TGTGCCAGCTCACCATCAGGGGTCCCTGCAGGCACCGGGGAGCTGTTTTTT. This sequence encodes CASSPSGVPAGTGELFF.

The chain has TRBV29-1 and TRBJ1-1; the D gene is possibly TRBD1 (5 bases). This CDR3 has 14 residues. Germline V lookup: CDR1 SQVTM, CDR2 ANQGSEA. V shed 4 bases and J shed 3 bases, with 15 bases lying between them. The CDR3 nucleotides read TGCAGCGTTGGCTTCGACGGGGGGGACACTGAAGCTTTCTTT. This encodes CSVGFDGGDTEAFF.

The chain links TRBV4-1 to TRBJ2-7; no reliable D call. The CDR3 is 12 amino acids. From germline, CDR1 is MGHRA and CDR2 YSYEKL. V was cut by 1 base and J by 2 bases, with 3 bases left in between. CDR3 nucleotides: TGCGCCAGCAGCCAAGGAGCCTACGAGCAGTACTTC. Translation gives CASSQGAYEQYF.

Remarks on this clone: This specimen includes other DNA sequences encoding the same CDR3. The J gene is TRBJ2-2, the V gene TRBV5-1, with a tentative D call TRBD1 (6 bases). This CDR3 is built from 15 residues. The V end lost 3 bases, the J end lost 2 bases, and 11 bases lay between the germline ends. Germline V gene data show CDR1 as SGHRS and CDR2 as YFSETQ. In DNA, the CDR3 is TGCGCCAGCAGCTCCGGACAGCCCAACACCGGGGAGCTGTTTTTT. Its protein is CASSSGQPNTGELFF.